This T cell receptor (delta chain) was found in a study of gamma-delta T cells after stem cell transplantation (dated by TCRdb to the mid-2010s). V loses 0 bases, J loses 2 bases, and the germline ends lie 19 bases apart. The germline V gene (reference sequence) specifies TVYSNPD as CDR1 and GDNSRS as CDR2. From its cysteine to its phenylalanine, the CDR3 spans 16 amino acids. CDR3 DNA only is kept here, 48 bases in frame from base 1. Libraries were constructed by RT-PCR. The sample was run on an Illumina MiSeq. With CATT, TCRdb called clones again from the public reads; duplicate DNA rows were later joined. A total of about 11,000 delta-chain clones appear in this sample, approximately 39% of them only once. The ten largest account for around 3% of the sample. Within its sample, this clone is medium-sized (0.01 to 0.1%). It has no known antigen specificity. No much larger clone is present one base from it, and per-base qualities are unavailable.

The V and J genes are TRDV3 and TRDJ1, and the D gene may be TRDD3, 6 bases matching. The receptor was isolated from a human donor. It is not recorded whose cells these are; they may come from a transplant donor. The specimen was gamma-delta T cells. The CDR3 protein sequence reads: CAFSQGWGPRTDKLIF. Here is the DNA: TGTGCCTTTAGTCAAGGCTGGGGTCCCCGGACCGATAAACTCATCTTT.